The 19 T cell receptor beta chains presented below share a single source sample, sequenced in a study of T cells after yellow fever vaccination. Each CDR3 protein is one row after TCRdb ran MiXCR on the 5' RACE reads. Of about 170,000 distinct CDR3 sequences listed, 9.5% to 11% are singletons. This sample comprised CD8+ T cells sorted from PBMCs, obtained 15 days after the yellow fever booster vaccination. These receptor sequences come from a man aged 18 to 30 who received the YFV17D yellow fever vaccine.

This clonotype was seen at least ten times. The rearrangement uses TRBV5-1 and TRBJ2-1; TRBD2 matches at 11 bases. The CDR3 totals 14 residues. Looked up from germline, CDR1 is SGHRS and CDR2 is YFSETQ. After removal of 7 bases from V and 9 bases from J, the junction contained 9 bases not matched to a gene. This CDR3 reads CASLGGTSGREQFF. CDR3 coding DNA: TGCGCCAGCCTCGGTGGGACTAGCGGCCGTGAGCAGTTCTTC.

The table lists this clonotype with a few counts. V is TRBV15 and J is TRBJ2-5; 7 bases are shared with TRBD1. V trimming: 6 bases; J trimming: 9 bases; junction bases outside the gene matches: 10. The CDR3 sequence is 13 residues long. Germline CDR1 LNHNV, CDR2 YYDKDF (reference sequence). CDR3 sequence: CATRRTGPEAQYF. DNA of the CDR3: TGTGCCACCAGACGGACAGGCCCTGAGGCCCAGTACTTC. The full variable domain, rest sourced from reference TRBV15 and TRBJ2-5, is DAMVIQNPRYQVTQFGKPVTLSCSQTLNHNVMYWYQQKSSQAPKLLFHYYDKDFNNEADTPDNFQSRRPNTSFCFLDIRSPGLGDTAMYLCATRRTGPEAQYFGPGTRLLVL.

The chain employs TRBV7-6 and TRBJ2-1; D is perhaps TRBD1 (7 bases). Germline V lookup: CDR1 SGHVS, CDR2 FNYEAQ. The CDR3 consists of 11 residues. With 4 bases removed from V and 14 bases from J, the gap between germline ends came to 12 bases. The CDR3 sequence is CASSSQGGKFF. The CDR3 DNA is TGTGCCAGCAGCTCGCAGGGGGGAAAGTTCTTC.

On this clonotype: Because the CDR3's place on the DNA is in doubt, the DNA is left out and the CDR3 is given as listed by TCRdb. This chain uses TRBV12-3 or TRBV12-4 with TRBJ2-5; TRBD2, the table's D call, lacks a check against the DNA. The CDR3 has 15 amino acids, counting both end residues. The CDR3 loop reads CASSGTSGDFRGQYF.

There are a few counts of this clonotype. The rearrangement joins TRBV4-1 to TRBJ1-5, with 9 bases identical to TRBD1. The CDR3 runs 18 residues. Germline-derived CDR1 and CDR2 are MGHRA and YSYEKL. The trim removed 0 bases at V and 4 bases at J, leaving 10 bases unmatched. The CDR3 DNA reads as TGCGCCAGCAGCCAAGATCGGTGGGACGACAGGGGGAATCAGCCCCAGCATTTT. The encoded protein is CASSQDRWDDRGNQPQHF.

This chain uses TRBV7-9 with TRBJ2-3; D gene unclear. This CDR3 contains 14 residues. The V gene lost 2 bases and the J gene lost 2 bases, with 8 bases spanning the gap. Germline lookup yields CDR1 SEHNR and CDR2 FQNEAQ (reference sequence). This CDR3 is CASSLPDHTDTQYF. Here the CDR3 DNA reads TGTGCCAGCAGCTTACCGGACCACACAGATACGCAGTATTTT.

This clonotype was counted many times. The rearrangement links TRBV12-3 or TRBV12-4 to TRBJ1-1; 7 bases are shared with TRBD1. Germline trimming cut 5 bases from V and 5 bases from J; bases unmatched to any gene: 5. The CDR3 contains 13 residues. The CDR3 here is CASSTGEGTEAFF. CDR3 DNA sequence: TGTGCCAGCAGTACAGGGGAGGGAACTGAAGCTTTCTTT.

The chain recombines TRBV7-8 with TRBJ2-7; a possible D gene is TRBD2 (6 bases). The V gene's germline CDR1 is SGHVS and CDR2 FQNEAQ. The CDR3 runs to 14 residues. V lost 4 bases and J 2 bases, leaving 12 bases between the germline ends. For the CDR3, the DNA is TGTGCCAGCAGCTCTGGAGGGTTCCCCTACGAGCAGTACTTC. It encodes CASSSGGFPYEQYF.

This clonotype appeared many times. J is TRBJ2-7 and V is TRBV5-5; perhaps TRBD1 as D (6 bases). This CDR3 contains 12 residues. Germline CDR1 reads SGHKS; CDR2 reads YYEKEE (reference sequence). Trimming took 4 bases from V and 6 from J, leaving 11 bases between them. This chain's CDR3 is CASSPAGVEQYV. The CDR3 DNA reads TGTGCCAGCAGCCCGGCAGGGGTCGAGCAGTACGTC.

CDR3 in amino acids: CASAASYNEQFF. CDR3 nucleotide sequence: TGCGCCTCGGCTGCTTCCTACAATGAGCAGTTCTTC. The gene calls are TRBV20-1 and TRBJ2-1; D remains unclear. This CDR3 comprises 12 residues. The germline V gene encodes CDR1 DFQATT and CDR2 SNEGSKA (reference sequence).

This clonotype was seen only a few times. The rearrangement uses TRBV7-2 and TRBJ1-1, with a weak D call TRBD1 (6 bases). Looked up from germline, CDR1 is SGHTA and CDR2 is FQGNSA. The length of the CDR3 is 15 residues. The V and J ends lost 4 bases and 2 bases respectively, with 14 bases between them. In nucleotides, the CDR3 is TGTGCCAGCAGCTCGGAGGACAGCCCTAACACTGAAGCTTTCTTT. Amino acids: CASSSEDSPNTEAFF.

The V call is TRBV29-1, the J call TRBJ1-1, with D unresolved. V dropped 6 bases and J dropped 4 bases, with 12 bases sitting between them. Germline CDR1 reads SQVTM; CDR2 reads ANQGSEA. The CDR3 runs 12 residues. In nucleotides, the CDR3 is TGCAGCGTCGACCTTTTAGGCACTGAAGCTTTCTTT. It codes for CSVDLLGTEAFF.

There are many counts of this clonotype. This chain uses TRBV7-9 with TRBJ1-1, with unresolved D. V was shortened by 3 bases and J by 5 bases, with 7 bases between the two germline ends. Looked up from germline, CDR1 is SEHNR and CDR2 is FQNEAQ (reference sequence). This CDR3 has 12 amino acids. This CDR3 reads CASSFLGTEAFF. CDR3 in DNA: TGTGCCAGCAGCTTCTTAGGGACTGAAGCTTTCTTT.

This clonotype has at least ten counts. The chain uses TRBV11-2 and TRBJ2-1; D is possibly TRBD2 (6 bases). Per germline, CDR1 SGHAT and CDR2 FQNNGV. The CDR3 has 14 residues. Trimming removed 5 bases from V and 0 bases from J, with 8 bases in between. CDR3 DNA: TGTGCCAGCAGCCCAGCGGGCTCCTACAATGAGCAGTTCTTC. Its translation: CASSPAGSYNEQFF.

This clonotype has ten or more counts. This chain joins TRBV9 and TRBJ1-4; unclear D gene. CDR3 size: 14 residues. Trimming left V 2 bases short and J 5 bases short, with 10 bases between. CDR1 and CDR2 from the germline V gene are SGDLS and YYNGEE. Here the CDR3 reads CASSVGGWNEKLFF. CDR3 nucleotide sequence: TGTGCCAGCAGCGTTGGAGGGTGGAATGAAAAACTGTTTTTT.

This clonotype showed up many times. This chain uses TRBV4-1 with TRBJ2-1; TRBD2 is a possible D gene (6 bases). This CDR3 is 14 amino acids long. Germline assignment: CDR1 MGHRA and CDR2 YSYEKL. Trimming pared 3 bases from V and 6 bases from J, leaving 12 bases between. CDR3 sequence (DNA): TGCGCCAGCAGCCATCCGCTAGCGCGCAATGAGCAGTTCTTC. It specifies CASSHPLARNEQFF.

This clonotype has at least ten counts. This chain uses TRBV12-3 or TRBV12-4 with TRBJ2-1; D is perhaps TRBD1 (6 bases). Trimming took 9 bases from V and 9 from J, leaving 24 bases between them. This CDR3 has 15 amino acids. DNA of the CDR3: TGTGCCAGTACCCCCGTAGGGGGTTCCCACCGTGAGCAGTTCTTC. Translating it yields CASTPVGGSHREQFF.

The chain is built from TRBV7-2 and TRBJ2-5, with 9 bases matching TRBD2. V lost 5 bases, J lost 7 bases, and 11 bases stayed unmatched. The CDR3 has 15 amino acids. The germline V gene encodes CDR1 SGHTA and CDR2 FQGNSA. The CDR3 spells CASSEDAGGQGTQYF. The CDR3, as DNA: TGTGCCAGCAGCGAAGACGCGGGGGGGCAGGGGACCCAGTACTTC.

V and J are TRBV9 and TRBJ2-3, with a tentative D call TRBD2 (6 bases). The CDR3 loop spans 14 amino acids. CDR1 and CDR2 (germline): SGDLS, YYNGEE. V lost 7 bases, J lost 3 bases, and 15 bases lay in between. CDR3 bases: TGTGCCAGCGGGGGGTTAAGGGGAACAGATACGCAGTATTTT. It yields the protein CASGGLRGTDTQYF.